A selection of T cell receptor beta chains follows, all from one sample in a study of T cells in localized non-small cell lung cancer. Clones were sequenced by immunoSEQ multiplex PCR, and TCRdb holds only the in-frame ones, with some missing. The sample has some 27,000 clones, about 88% seen once; the top ten hold 13%. Here the sequenced sample was peripheral blood, taken before any cancer treatment. The receptors here all came from a female donor of 60 years or more with stage III squamous cell lung carcinoma. Both conserved end residues are part of each CDR3. The D gene is left open where the match is weak.

CDR3: CASSGGRGADEKLFF
length: 15
V: TRBV2
J: TRBJ1-4
D: .

CDR3: CASSRGTTLGTDTQYF
length: 16
V: TRBV19
J: TRBJ2-3
D: .

CDR3: CASSLRGTGGSSQETQYF
length: 18
V: TRBV11-3
J: TRBJ2-5
D: TRBD1

CDR3: CASSSTGLQPLHF
length: 13
V: TRBV5-1
J: TRBJ1-6
D: .

CDR3: CASIAHGYSTDTQYF
length: 15
V: TRBV5-1
J: TRBJ2-3
D: .

CDR3: CASSLLGTDTDTQYF
length: 15
V: TRBV11-2
J: TRBJ2-3
D: .

CDR3: CASSSPKQGTNTEAFF
length: 16
V: TRBV7-2
J: TRBJ1-1
D: .

CDR3: CASSPLGGRNEQFF
length: 14
V: TRBV5-4
J: TRBJ2-1
D: .

CDR3: CASRVSGGLNEKLFF
length: 15
V: TRBV27
J: TRBJ1-4
D: .

CDR3: CASSQDQGNEQFF
length: 13
V: TRBV14
J: TRBJ2-1
D: .

CDR3: CASSVQGSPLHF
length: 12
V: TRBV25-1
J: TRBJ1-6
D: .

CDR3: CASSLGGKRTGRITEAFF
length: 18
V: TRBV7-2
J: TRBJ1-1
D: TRBD1

CDR3: CASTPDNRNEKLFF
length: 14
V: TRBV5-1
J: TRBJ1-4
D: .

CDR3: CASSLWGRRTEAFF
length: 14
V: TRBV28
J: TRBJ1-1
D: .

CDR3: CASSSGGSGYTF
length: 12
V: TRBV6-5
J: TRBJ1-2
D: .

CDR3: CASSSSHWTGQETQYF
length: 16
V: TRBV28
J: TRBJ2-5
D: TRBD1

CDR3: CSARDDNPQYF
length: 11
V: TRBV20-1
J: TRBJ2-7
D: .

CDR3: CASSLRVDGVNTEAFF
length: 16
V: TRBV28
J: TRBJ1-1
D: .

CDR3: CASSLSFGSYEQYF
length: 14
V: TRBV5-8
J: TRBJ2-7
D: .

CDR3: CASSRTGASGNTIYF
length: 15
V: TRBV11-3
J: TRBJ1-3
D: TRBD1

CDR3: CASSLPTSGWESYEQYF
length: 17
V: TRBV7-4
J: TRBJ2-7
D: TRBD2

CDR3: CATSLFALESGELFF
length: 15
V: TRBV5-6
J: TRBJ2-2
D: .

CDR3: CASSVSSRNNEQFF
length: 14
V: TRBV9
J: TRBJ2-1
D: .

CDR3: CASSPRDRGPYGYTF
length: 15
V: TRBV28
J: TRBJ1-2
D: TRBD1

CDR3: CASSPSGSGRTWGETQYF
length: 18
V: TRBV27
J: TRBJ2-5
D: TRBD2

CDR3: CASSRQEGETQYF
length: 13
V: TRBV28
J: TRBJ2-5
D: .

CDR3: CASSSPAGSGANVLTF
length: 16
V: TRBV28
J: TRBJ2-6
D: .

CDR3: CASGSGRPSDTQYF
length: 14
V: TRBV7-8
J: TRBJ2-3
D: TRBD2

CDR3: CASSSGTSIHEQYF
length: 14
V: TRBV5-6
J: .
D: TRBD2

CDR3: CASSTWDRGQPQHF
length: 14
V: TRBV5-6
J: TRBJ1-5
D: TRBD1

CDR3: CASTSTDTQYF
length: 11
V: TRBV10-2
J: TRBJ2-3
D: .

CDR3: CASSLSPRQGEKETQYF
length: 17
V: TRBV27
J: TRBJ2-5
D: TRBD1

CDR3: CASSDEGNTIYF
length: 12
V: TRBV9
J: TRBJ1-3
D: .

CDR3: CASSLARGSYNEQFF
length: 15
V: TRBV5-6
J: TRBJ2-1
D: .

CDR3: CASSEWGGANYGYTF
length: 15
V: TRBV6-1
J: TRBJ1-2
D: .

CDR3: CASSTAGLAATDTQYF
length: 16
V: TRBV19
J: TRBJ2-3
D: TRBD2

CDR3: CASSLGTSALEQYF
length: 14
V: TRBV5-1
J: TRBJ2-7
D: TRBD2

CDR3: CASSLGTGGETQYF
length: 14
V: TRBV7-9
J: TRBJ2-5
D: TRBD1

CDR3: CASSPDRVSGNTIYF
length: 15
V: TRBV28
J: TRBJ1-3
D: TRBD1

CDR3: CASSPPWEPYGYTF
length: 14
V: TRBV18
J: TRBJ1-2
D: .

CDR3: CASSEAEGNLYEQFF
length: 15
V: TRBV2
J: TRBJ2-1
D: .

CDR3: CASSDHLQGIYGYTF
length: 15
V: TRBV9
J: TRBJ1-2
D: .

CDR3: CASSRRLAGEWGDTGELFF
length: 19
V: TRBV19
J: TRBJ2-2
D: TRBD2

CDR3: CASSHLTSGYEQYF
length: 14
V: TRBV7-8
J: TRBJ2-7
D: TRBD2

CDR3: CASSQSGRAVEQFF
length: 14
V: TRBV10-1
J: TRBJ2-1
D: TRBD2

CDR3: CASSQYQSPNTGELFF
length: 16
V: TRBV5-8
J: TRBJ2-2
D: .

CDR3: CASSVIRQPQHF
length: 12
V: TRBV5-1
J: TRBJ1-5
D: .

CDR3: CASSSEGDCEQYF
length: 13
V: TRBV21-1
J: TRBJ2-7
D: .

CDR3: CASSYRFVDLSSPLHF
length: 16
V: TRBV6-5
J: TRBJ1-6
D: .

CDR3: CAISESTMQETQYF
length: 14
V: TRBV10-3
J: TRBJ2-5
D: .

CDR3: CASKTGGTQPQHF
length: 13
V: TRBV2
J: TRBJ1-5
D: TRBD1

CDR3: CASSVNGAGELFF
length: 13
V: TRBV5-4
J: TRBJ2-2
D: .

CDR3: CASSRLGGAYEQYF
length: 14
V: TRBV11-2
J: TRBJ2-7
D: TRBD2

CDR3: CASRPSGQGIVRGTGELFF
length: 19
V: TRBV28
J: TRBJ2-2
D: TRBD1

CDR3: CASSPDRGPTYEQYF
length: 15
V: TRBV11-2
J: TRBJ2-7
D: TRBD1

CDR3: CASSRGRDEKLFF
length: 13
V: TRBV7-3
J: TRBJ1-4
D: .

CDR3: CASSQAPGLRMNTEAFF
length: 17
V: TRBV4-1
J: TRBJ1-1
D: .